The rows below give T cell receptor beta chains drawn from one sample of a study of control samples from healthy donors and cancer patients. This table comes from immunoSEQ multiplex PCR, and its TCRdb copy is limited to in-frame clones, with some not included. The sample comprises 150,000 or so clones, over 90% of which are singletons, and 11% to 15% rests with the top ten. The sample consisted of PBMCs. These receptors were collected from a man in his sixties with colorectal cancer. Each CDR3 is given with its conserved first and last residue. Fields, in order: V gene, J gene, CDR3 protein.

TRBV15	TRBJ2-7	CATSPRLQGSYEQYF
TRBV7-6	TRBJ2-7	CASSTSGTGLFYEQYF
TRBV6-6	TRBJ2-2	CASSPRHLAGELFF
TRBV4-3	TRBJ2-1	CASSQDPVPSDEQFF
TRBV6-5	TRBJ2-7	CASSYSTGAEYEQYF
TRBV5-8	TRBJ1-3	CASSLANRIRNTIYF
TRBV7-7	TRBJ2-5	CASSRSGETQYF
TRBV7-9	TRBJ1-3	CASSLDWGGSGNTIYF
TRBV7-6	TRBJ2-7	CASSDTTLGLAASEQYF
TRBV7-2	TRBJ1-2	CASSPYRAGDGYTF
TRBV6-5	TRBJ2-2	CASLAATSTGELFF
TRBV9	TRBJ1-3	CASSGGVVGNTIYF
TRBV27	TRBJ2-3	CASRRTGLADTQYF
TRBV19	TRBJ1-1	CASSIGTGNTEAFF
TRBV10-2	TRBJ2-1	CASQRRDSNEQFF
TRBV3-1/TRBV3-2	TRBJ2-7	CASSQDPGAGYEQYF
TRBV5-1	TRBJ2-7	CASSLTGFAGGAVEQYF
TRBV9	TRBJ2-5	CASSVSQGARQTQYF
TRBV19	TRBJ1-2	CASSITGLGGYTF
TRBV3-1/TRBV3-2	TRBJ1-2	CASSLGGNYGYTF
TRBV19	TRBJ2-2	CASSITRNTGELFF
TRBV7-2	TRBJ1-5	CASSWTGEQPQHF
TRBV5-6	TRBJ2-1	CASSRGSTGAKGYEQFF
TRBV3-1/TRBV3-2	TRBJ1-6	CASSQASGGNSPLHF